Listed below are T cell receptor beta chains from one sample, sequenced in a study of cytomegalovirus exposure and HLA in healthy donors. TCRdb's table, derived via immunoSEQ multiplex PCR, lists solely in-frame clones and lacks some. The sample lists a few hundred thousand clones; about nine tenths were seen once. Sequencing input: PBMCs. Receptors were obtained from a woman aged 18-30 years in good health and CMV-seronegative. The CDR3 runs from the conserved cysteine through the conserved F or W. D genes are given only for firm matches. The listing skips clone size in some rows; elsewhere it reads once, few, many or a size class.

clone_size j_call d_call v_call cdr3_aa cdr3_nt
few TRBJ1-2 - TRBV6-6 CASNPATANYGYTF TGTGCCAGCAACCCTGCCACAGCTAACTATGGCTACACCTTC
- TRBJ2-4 TRBD1 TRBV2 CASSGGTGPNIQYF TGTGCCAGCAGTGGAGGGACAGGGCCAAACATTCAGTACTTC
- TRBJ2-1 TRBD2 TRBV9 CASSVWREGREQFF TGTGCCAGCAGCGTTTGGCGGGAGGGCCGCGAGCAGTTCTTC
- TRBJ2-4 - TRBV28 CASSRGWGLGNIQYF TGTGCCAGCAGCCGCGGGTGGGGTCTGGGGAACATTCAGTACTTC
- TRBJ2-7 TRBD2 TRBV29-1 CSVVPGLAGGEQYF TGCAGCGTTGTGCCGGGACTAGCGGGAGGGGAGCAGTACTTC
- TRBJ2-2 TRBD2 TRBV7-7 CASSLGLAATGELFF TGTGCTAGCAGCTTAGGACTAGCGGCCACCGGGGAGCTGTTTTTT
- TRBJ2-5 - TRBV6-4 CASSDWTDEYQETQYF TGTGCCAGCAGTGATTGGACAGACGAGTACCAAGAGACCCAGTACTTC
once TRBJ2-3 - TRBV11-3 CASSLQGTDTQYF TGTGCCAGCAGCTTACAGGGCACAGATACGCAGTATTTT
- TRBJ2-1 TRBD2 TRBV4-2 CASSQDTSGNYNEQFF TGTGCCAGCAGCCAAGATACTAGCGGGAACTACAATGAGCAGTTCTTC
- TRBJ2-1 TRBD2 TRBV7-3 CASSSQGLAGADEQFF TGTGCCAGCAGCTCCCAGGGACTAGCGGGAGCCGATGAGCAGTTCTTC
- TRBJ1-3 - TRBV28 CASSGVIRASGNTIYF TGTGCCAGCAGCGGAGTGATCAGGGCCTCTGGAAACACCATATATTTT
- TRBJ1-1 - TRBV10-3 CAISEQNTEAFF TGTGCCATCAGTGAACAGAACACTGAAGCTTTCTTT
- TRBJ2-3 TRBD1 TRBV27 CASSLRDREWDTQYF TGTGCCAGCAGTTTAAGGGACAGGGAATGGGATACGCAGTATTTT
- TRBJ1-1 - TRBV13 CASSFPSERGNEAFF TGTGCCAGCAGCTTCCCATCGGAACGGGGGAATGAAGCTTTCTTT
- TRBJ1-3 - TRBV7-6 CASSTSRRRFSSGNTIYF TGTGCCAGCAGCACTAGCCGCCGTCGGTTCAGCTCTGGAAACACCATATATTTT
few TRBJ1-1 - TRBV19 CASMRPYDGNTEAFF TGTGCCAGTATGCGGCCCTACGACGGGAACACTGAAGCTTTCTTT
once TRBJ1-2 - TRBV9 CASSVDSNYGYTF TGTGCCAGCAGCGTAGACAGTAACTATGGCTACACCTTC
- TRBJ2-1 TRBD2 TRBV6-6 CASSRGSPSYNEQFF TGTGCCAGCAGCCGCGGGAGTCCCTCTTACAATGAGCAGTTCTTC
- TRBJ2-5 - TRBV28 CASSSTAVAQYF TGTGCCAGCAGTTCCACAGCGGTGGCCCAGTACTTC
once TRBJ2-7 - TRBV5-1 CASSSGPSSYEQYF TGCGCCAGCAGCTCCGGTCCGAGCTCCTACGAGCAGTACTTC
- TRBJ2-7 - TRBV7-9 CASSSTTRGVEQYF TGTGCCAGCAGCTCTACGACTAGAGGGGTCGAGCAGTACTTC
- TRBJ2-1 - TRBV9 CASSGGDHAGQFF TGTGCCAGCAGCGGGGGGGACCACGCGGGGCAGTTCTTC
- TRBJ2-5 TRBD1 TRBV28 CASSKGQARETQYF TGTGCCAGCAGCAAGGGACAGGCCCGAGAGACCCAGTACTTC
- TRBJ2-7 TRBD1 TRBV6-5 CASGRDRVSYEQYF TGTGCCAGTGGGAGGGACAGGGTCTCCTACGAGCAGTACTTC
- TRBJ2-7 - TRBV7-2 CASSLLSALHEQYF TGTGCCAGCAGCTTACTGAGCGCGTTACACGAGCAGTACTTC
- TRBJ2-7 TRBD2 TRBV25-1 CASSERGSGRYEQYF TGTGCCAGCAGTGAACGTGGTAGCGGGAGATACGAGCAGTACTTC
- TRBJ1-1 - TRBV18 CASSPKQSGTTTEAFF TGTGCCAGCTCACCGAAACAATCCGGGACAACCACTGAAGCTTTCTTT
few TRBJ2-7 TRBD1 TRBV2 CASIQTGEYEQYF TGTGCCAGCATCCAGACAGGGGAATACGAGCAGTACTTC
- TRBJ2-7 TRBD2 TRBV18 CASSPPGQRGYEQYF TGTGCCAGCTCACCACCTGGGCAGCGGGGATACGAGCAGTACTTC
- TRBJ2-3 TRBD1 TRBV6-1 CASSEARSGQMRGTQYF TGTGCCAGCAGTGAAGCGCGTTCGGGACAGATGAGAGGCACGCAGTATTTT
few TRBJ1-3 TRBD1 TRBV28 CASRTQGAGNTIYF TGTGCCAGCAGAACCCAGGGGGCTGGAAACACCATATATTTT
once TRBJ2-5 TRBD1 TRBV27 CASSLDRQETQYF TGTGCCAGCAGTTTGGACAGGCAAGAGACCCAGTACTTC
- TRBJ2-6 TRBD2 TRBV2 CASSPGGPLSGANVLTF TGTGCCAGCAGTCCGGGAGGGCCACTATCTGGGGCCAACGTCCTGACTTTC